The T cell receptor beta chain under discussion was sequenced for a study of blood T cell repertoires in COVID-19. Study-level information: T cells, B-cell-depleted T cells, or PBMCs supplied cDNA or gDNA.

TCRdb's table, derived via immunoSEQ multiplex PCR, lists solely in-frame clones and lacks some. The repertoire has about 330,000 clones, 70% to 90% of them found once; the top ten carry 5% to 7%. The CDR3 extends over 14 amino acids. Material: peripheral blood. The gene calls are TRBV12-2 and TRBJ2-7; the tabulated D call, TRBD1, remains unverified against the DNA. TRBV12-2 is termed a pseudogene. The clonotype was recovered from a young man who had recovered from COVID-19. The CDR3 region is CASRLPPKGYEQYF. Written as DNA, the CDR3 is TGTGCAAGTCGCTTACCCCCCAAGGGGTACGAGCAGTACTTC.